The TCR beta chain under discussion was sequenced for a study of blood T cell repertoires in COVID-19. Trimming removed 1 base from V and 2 bases from J; junction bases left unmatched: 8. Germline V gene data show CDR1 as MNHEY and CDR2 as SVGAGI. The CDR3 is 16 amino acids. Method: immunoSEQ multiplex PCR; TCRdb's copy keeps in-frame clones and lacks some. In the table there are about 140,000 clones, about four fifths of which are singletons. Sequencing was carried out using peripheral blood. The chain has TRBV6-5 and TRBJ2-7; TRBD2 matches 7 bases. This TCR was recovered from a man between 65 and 85 years old who had recovered from COVID-19. The CDR3 region is CASSYLPGGSTYEQYF. CDR3 sequence (DNA): TGTGCCAGCAGTTACTTGCCCGGCGGGAGTACCTACGAGCAGTACTTC.